The entry that follows covers one T cell receptor beta chain sequence. This specimen comes from a study of blood T cell repertoires in COVID-19. Study-level background: T cells, B-cell-depleted T cells, or PBMCs supplied cDNA or gDNA.

The ends lost 6 bases at V and 3 bases at J; junction bases unmatched: 4. Germline values: CDR1 PRHDT, CDR2 FYEKMQ (reference sequence). CDR3 length: 13 amino acids. The data were produced by immunoSEQ multiplex PCR, yet TCRdb's version contains in-frame clones alone and is incomplete. The sample includes around 50,000 clones, around 89% of them seen just once. Sequencing was done on a sample of peripheral blood. The chain links TRBV13 to TRBJ1-1; TRBD1 agrees at 7 bases. The TCR originated in a human donor in a cohort sampled during active COVID-19. CDR3 amino acids: CASSPTGYTEAFF. The CDR3 nucleotides are TGTGCCAGCAGTCCGACAGGGTACACTGAAGCTTTCTTT.